The 17 T cell receptor beta chains reported below all come from one sample, sequenced in a study of Ad26.COV2.S vaccination and SARS-CoV-2 variants. Clones were sequenced by immunoSEQ multiplex PCR, and TCRdb holds only the in-frame ones, with some missing. The sample yields some 250,000 clones, 70% to 90% seen once. Treatment noted: around 19 received Ad26.COV2.S at low or high dose, single or two shots; roughly five received placebo; per-sample allocation not given. The samples were gathered on day 63 after the first injection of vaccine or placebo. The sample consisted of peripheral blood, taken in a trial of Ad26.COV2.S vaccine versus placebo. The receptors originated from a person aged 18-65 years who received the Ad26.COV2.S COVID-19 vaccine or a placebo.

This chain joins TRBV4-3 and TRBJ1-1; D call uncertain. Germline V gene sequence: CDR1 LGHNA, CDR2 YSLEER. There are 13 residues in the CDR3. V was pared by 0 bases and J by 1 base, with 3 bases between. CDR3 coding DNA: TGCGCCAGCAGCCAAGAGTGGAACACTGAAGCTTTCTTT. This codes for CASSQEWNTEAFF.

This sequence joins TRBV4-2 and TRBJ1-2; TRBD1 matches 7 bases. Germline trimming cut 3 bases from V and 4 bases from J; bases unmatched to any gene: 8. This CDR3 has 15 amino acids. Germline V CDR1 and CDR2: LGHNA, YNFKEQ. CDR3 DNA: TGTGCCAGCAGCCACCCCGACAGGGTGGGCTATGGCTACACCTTC. Its translation: CASSHPDRVGYGYTF.

The rearrangement uses TRBV21-1 and TRBJ2-3. TRBV21-1 corresponds to a pseudogene. The CDR3 consists of 12 residues. In nucleotides, the CDR3 is TGTGCCAGCAGCAAAGATGGGAAGGGCCGAGATTTT. Translated: CASSKDGKGRDF.

This clone was recorded only once. The rearrangement joins TRBV12-3 or TRBV12-4 to TRBJ1-1, with D hard to call. CDR3 length: 11 amino acids. V was shortened by 5 bases and J by 3 bases, with 4 bases between the two germline ends. CDR3 coding DNA: TGTGCCAGCAGTCCGGACACTGAAGCTTTCTTT. The encoded protein is CASSPDTEAFF.

The genes are TRBV6-2 or TRBV6-3 and TRBJ1-5, with 10 bases matching TRBD1. The CDR3 totals 16 residues. The germline CDR1 and CDR2 sequences are MNHEY and SVGEGT. With 6 bases clipped from V and 5 bases from J, the junction kept 10 bases outside the gene matches. CDR3 sequence: CASSPIHGQGDQPQHF. The CDR3 coding sequence is TGTGCCAGCAGCCCCATCCACGGACAGGGGGATCAGCCCCAGCATTTT.

The J gene is TRBJ2-1, the V gene TRBV6-6; 11 bases align to TRBD2. Germline V gives CDR1 MNHNY, CDR2 SVGAGI (reference sequence). Germline trimming cut 0 bases from V and 5 bases from J; bases unmatched to any gene: 3. This CDR3 region has 16 residues. The CDR3 loop reads CASSYSPGLADNEQFF. The DNA for the CDR3 is TGTGCCAGCAGTTACTCACCGGGACTAGCGGACAATGAGCAGTTCTTC.

In its sample, this clone was seen a few times. The chain has TRBV5-6 and TRBJ1-1; D call uncertain. The CDR3 is made up of 11 amino acids. Germline assignment: CDR1 SGHDT and CDR2 YYEEEE. Deletions cut 7 bases from V and 5 bases from J, with 9 bases between. The CDR3: CASFIGTEAFF. CDR3 DNA: TGTGCCAGCTTCATAGGGACTGAAGCTTTCTTT.

J is TRBJ2-4 and V is TRBV5-8; D gene unclear. The CDR3 contains 13 residues. Trimming removed 4 bases at V and 1 base at J, with 6 bases between. The germline V gene encodes CDR1 SGHTS and CDR2 YDEGEE. CDR3 amino acids: CASSLTAKNIQYF. The CDR3 DNA reads TGTGCCAGCAGCCTGACGGCCAAAAACATTCAGTACTTC.

This clone was detected only once. CDR3 bases: TGTGCCAGCAGCTTAGGGGACAGACAAGAGACCCAGTACTTC. Translating gives CASSLGDRQETQYF. This rearrangement joins TRBV7-2 to TRBJ2-5; 7 bases map to TRBD1. The V and J ends lost 1 base and 2 bases, in that order; junction bases with no gene match: 1. Germline assignment: CDR1 SGHTA and CDR2 FQGNSA. This CDR3 has 14 residues.

This chain connects TRBV7-8 to TRBJ2-2; TRBD1 aligns across 7 bases. Germline CDR1 SGHVS, CDR2 FQNEAQ. There are 15 residues in the CDR3. The V segment lost 0 bases and the J segment 6 bases; nucleotides outside the gene matches: 4. The CDR3 reads CASSLAQGLAGELFF. In DNA form, the CDR3 reads TGTGCCAGCAGCTTAGCACAGGGGCTCGCCGGGGAGCTGTTTTTT.

CDR3 coding DNA: TGTGCCAGCAGCCACCCCGACAGGGGATCCTACAATGAGCAGTTCTTC. This sequence encodes CASSHPDRGSYNEQFF. This chain uses TRBV3-1 (or the pseudogene TRBV3-2) with TRBJ2-1; 8 bases are shared with TRBD1. V lost 3 bases and J lost 1; bases outside the gene matches: 5. Germline CDR1 is LGHDT and CDR2 is YNNKEL (reference sequence). CDR3 length: 16 residues.

The chain combines TRBV7-2 with TRBJ2-7, with D possibly matching TRBD1 (6 bases). V shed 1 base and J shed 0 bases, with 10 bases lying between them. The germline gives CDR1 SGHTA, CDR2 FQGNSA. The CDR3 covers 15 residues. The CDR3: CASSLGQASSYEQYF. The DNA of the CDR3 is TGTGCCAGCAGCTTAGGACAGGCGAGCTCCTACGAGCAGTACTTC.

J is TRBJ2-3 and V is TRBV7-8; TRBD1 aligns across 8 bases. This CDR3 comprises 16 residues. Trimming took 5 bases from V and 4 from J; bases not matched to a gene: 11. The germline V gene encodes CDR1 SGHVS and CDR2 FQNEAQ. The CDR3 nucleotides are TGTGCCAGCAGCCCCCTGAGGGACAGGTTGTCAGATACGCAGTATTTT. Translated, it gives CASSPLRDRLSDTQYF.

The chain joins TRBV30 to TRBJ2-1; D is undetermined. The CDR3 covers 14 residues. The germline V gene has CDR1 GTSNPN and CDR2 SVGIG (reference sequence). V shed 1 base and J shed 7 bases, with 14 bases lying between them. Written as DNA, the CDR3 is TGTGCCTGGAGTGCCCGGACCTGGGGAAATGAGCAGTTCTTC. Its translation is CAWSARTWGNEQFF.

The chain combines TRBV4-3 with TRBJ2-3, with a tentative D call TRBD2 (7 bases). The CDR3 has 18 residues. CDR1 is LGHNA, CDR2 YSLEER, per germline. Trimming stripped 1 base from V and 0 bases from J, with 17 bases between. This CDR3 is CASSQGWGGGYSTDTQYF. The CDR3, as DNA: TGCGCCAGCAGCCAAGGGTGGGGAGGGGGATATAGCACAGATACGCAGTATTTT.

The chain has TRBV7-3 and TRBJ2-1; 7 positions match TRBD2. The V gene end was trimmed by 1 base and the J gene end by 4 bases; junction bases not matched to a gene: 7. Germline V gene data show CDR1 as SGHTA and CDR2 as FQGTGA. This CDR3 is built from 16 residues. The CDR3 here is CASSLNVASGYNEQFF. The CDR3 DNA is TGTGCCAGCAGCTTAAATGTCGCTAGCGGTTACAATGAGCAGTTCTTC.

The genes are TRBV28 and TRBJ2-1; 7 bases are a match to TRBD2. The CDR3 loop spans 14 amino acids. Per germline, CDR1 MDHEN and CDR2 SYDVKM. The J segment lost 6 bases and the V segment lost 8 bases, leaving 10 bases of the junction unmatched. Here the CDR3 DNA reads TGTGCCAGCTCCCGGGACTACTCCCGCAATGAGCAGTTCTTC. Its translation: CASSRDYSRNEQFF. Combining the CDR3 with reference TRBV28 and TRBJ2-1 gives the whole variable domain DVKVTQSSRYLVKRTGEKVFLECVQDMDHENMFWYRQDPGLGLRLIYFSYDVKMKEKGDIPEGYSVSREKKERFSLILESASTNQTSMYLCASSRDYSRNEQFFGPGTRLTVL.